This TCR beta chain emerged from a study of CD8 T cells in Susac syndrome. CDR3 length: 15 amino acids. V lost 4 bases to trimming and J lost 2 bases; unmatched junction nucleotides: 8. The RNA input was roughly 0.45 to 1 ug, and it was reverse transcribed with random hexamers. One entry per CDR3 protein, called by TCRdb with MiXCR from the immunoSEQ multiplex PCR reads. The sample comprises roughly 110,000 distinct CDR3 sequences, roughly 90% of which are singletons, and around 0.12% rests with the top ten. Sequencing of TCR beta was carried out in blood CD8+ and CD4+ T cells. Sequencing was performed on CD8+ T cells from PBMCs. The sequence derives from a human donor in good health. The genes are TRBV12-3 or TRBV12-4 and TRBJ2-7, with 7 positions matching TRBD2. Here the CDR3 reads CASSSSGAKTYEQYF. The CDR3 bases are TGTGCCAGCAGTTCCAGCGGGGCCAAAACCTACGAGCAGTACTTC.